Below, 13 T cell receptor beta chains from the same sample are listed, as sequenced in a study of blood T cells in healthy people across ages. Alongside a J-beta primer mix, a sample-barcoded 5' primer served in a second PCR lasting 7 to 11 cycles. TCRdb ran MiXCR on the 5' RACE reads and lists one entry per CDR3 protein. The repertoire includes some 1.5 million distinct CDR3 sequences, under 30% of them detected once, and about 8% sits in the top ten. Sequencing was carried out using blood. These TCRs come from a woman in her 30s in good health.

This clonotype was seen ten or more times. The gene calls are TRBV4-1 and TRBJ2-6; D gene uncertain. This CDR3 region has 16 residues. Germline V gene lookup returns CDR1 MGHRA and CDR2 YSYEKL. V gave up 6 bases and J gave up 0 bases, with 12 bases separating them. CDR3 sequence reads: CASSRGPDSGANVLTF. In DNA form, the CDR3 reads TGCGCCAGCAGTCGAGGTCCCGACTCTGGGGCCAACGTCCTGACTTTC.

This clonotype was seen more than once but under ten times. In DNA, the CDR3 is TGTGCCAGCCGGAGAGGGGGAGGGCCCCGCGAGCAGTACTTC. This translates into CASRRGGGPREQYF. The V call is TRBV2, the J call TRBJ2-7, with D possibly matching TRBD2 (7 bases). There are 14 residues in the CDR3. Germline V gives CDR1 SNHLY, CDR2 FYNNEI. V lost 8 bases to trimming and J lost 6 bases, with 20 bases between them.

The chain uses TRBV18 and TRBJ2-1; 9 bases are shared with TRBD2. This CDR3 spans 15 amino acids. The V segment lost 3 bases and the J segment 7 bases; nucleotides outside the gene matches: 7. The germline gives CDR1 KGHSH, CDR2 LQKENI. The CDR3 loop reads CASSPGLARVNEQFF. CDR3 in DNA: TGTGCCAGCTCACCGGGACTAGCTCGGGTTAATGAGCAGTTCTTC.

As concerns this clonotype: A clone one base away is much larger, so this may be a read error. This chain links TRBV12-3 or TRBV12-4 with TRBJ2-5; TRBD1 might be the D (7 bases). V lost 5 bases to trimming and J lost 4 bases, with 14 bases between them. CDR3 length: 14 amino acids. CDR3 coding DNA: TGTGCCAGCAGTCGGGGGACAGACCGAGAGACCCAGTACTTC. It codes for CASSRGTDRETQYF.

V is TRBV7-2 and J is TRBJ2-3, with a weak D call TRBD2 (5 bases). This CDR3 contains 14 residues. V was pared by 0 bases and J by 6 bases, with 10 bases between. CDR1 is SGHTA and CDR2 is FQGNSA in the germline V gene. The CDR3 reads CASSLAVRADTQYF. In DNA form, the CDR3 reads TGTGCCAGCAGCTTAGCGGTGCGGGCCGATACGCAGTATTTT.

This clonotype was recorded a few times. The chain joins TRBV7-6 to TRBJ1-5, with 9 bases identical to TRBD1. The junction had 8 bases not matched to a gene; V was cut back by 5 bases and J by 3 bases. Germline assignment: CDR1 SGHVS and CDR2 FNYEAQ. This CDR3 is 16 amino acids long. CDR3 loop: CASSPEGDRVNQPQHF. CDR3 DNA: TGTGCCAGCAGCCCGGAGGGGGACAGGGTCAATCAGCCCCAGCATTTT.

CDR3 coding DNA: TGTGCCAGCAGTTTTTTACAACGGACGCAGTATTTT. The encoded protein is CASSFLQRTQYF. This rearrangement joins TRBV12-3 or TRBV12-4 to TRBJ2-3, with unresolved D. Trimming took off 3 bases at V and 9 bases at J, with 10 bases between the two ends. CDR3 length: 12 residues.

This chain uses TRBV6-2 or TRBV6-3 with TRBJ2-1; TRBD1 matches 7 bases. V lost 7 bases, J lost 4 bases, and 10 bases stayed unmatched. This CDR3 has 15 residues. Per germline, CDR1 MNHEY and CDR2 SVGEGT. This CDR3 reads CASTPTGALYNEQFF. The CDR3 bases are TGTGCCAGCACCCCCACAGGGGCCTTATACAATGAGCAGTTCTTC.

This clonotype was detected only a few times. This chain links TRBV11-1 with TRBJ2-1; D uncertain. Germline assignment: CDR1 SGHAT and CDR2 FQDESV (reference sequence). This CDR3 is 15 amino acids long. Trimming pared 5 bases from V and 0 bases from J, leaving 11 bases between. CDR3 DNA: TGTGCCAGCAGCACTGGACGGAGCTCCTACAATGAGCAGTTCTTC. Its protein product is CASSTGRSSYNEQFF.

This chain uses TRBV19 with TRBJ2-5, with D maybe TRBD2 (6 bases). The V end was cut by 5 bases, the J end by 4 bases, with 17 bases between. CDR3 length: 15 residues. The germline gives CDR1 LNHDA, CDR2 SQIVND (reference sequence). CDR3 coding DNA: TGTGCCAGTAGTTTCTCGACTAGATATGGAGAGACCCAGTACTTC. It codes for CASSFSTRYGETQYF.

The table lists this clonotype with a few counts. The chain couples TRBV7-2 to TRBJ2-3, with 9 bases aligning to TRBD2. CDR1 SGHTA and CDR2 FQGNSA come from the germline V gene. Unmatched junction bases numbered 7, after V lost 1 base and J lost 5 bases. There are 16 residues in the CDR3. CDR3 nucleotide sequence: TGTGCCAGCAGCTTAGGGGCTAGCGGGGTGGGAGATACGCAGTATTTT. It codes for CASSLGASGVGDTQYF.

This clonotype was seen more than once but under ten times. This chain connects TRBV20-1 to TRBJ2-1; 15 bases are shared with TRBD2. J lost 6 bases, V lost 0 bases, and 3 bases had no gene match. CDR3 size: 16 residues. Germline V lookup: CDR1 DFQATT, CDR2 SNEGSKA (reference sequence). CDR3 DNA sequence: TGCAGTGCTAGAGATTGGACTAGCGGGGGGGTCAATGAGCAGTTCTTC. This gives the protein CSARDWTSGGVNEQFF.

The chain is built from TRBV7-6 and TRBJ2-1; D unresolved. Trimming took 7 bases from V and 8 from J, leaving 15 bases between them. In germline, CDR1 is SGHVS, CDR2 FNYEAQ. The CDR3 is 13 amino acids. This CDR3 reads CASNRPVPHEQFF. DNA for the CDR3: TGTGCCAGCAACCGACCGGTCCCGCATGAGCAGTTCTTC.